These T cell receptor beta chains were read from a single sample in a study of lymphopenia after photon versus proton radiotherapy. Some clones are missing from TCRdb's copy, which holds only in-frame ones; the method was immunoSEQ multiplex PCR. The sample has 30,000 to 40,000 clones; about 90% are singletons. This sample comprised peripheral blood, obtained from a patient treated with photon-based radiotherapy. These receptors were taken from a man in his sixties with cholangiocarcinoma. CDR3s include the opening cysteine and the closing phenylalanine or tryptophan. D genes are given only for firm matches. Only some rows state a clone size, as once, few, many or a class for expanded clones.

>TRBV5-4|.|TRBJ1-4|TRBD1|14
TGTGCCAGCAGCTCCGGGACAGGGAATGAAAAACTGTTTTTT
CASSSGTGNEKLFF
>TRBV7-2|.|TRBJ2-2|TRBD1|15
TGTGCCAGCAGCGGAAGGACAGGGCGGACCGGGGAGCTGTTTTTT
CASSGRTGRTGELFF
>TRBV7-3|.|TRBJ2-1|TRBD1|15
TGTGCCAGCAGCTTGGACAGGGGGCCATGGAATGAGCAGTTCTTC
CASSLDRGPWNEQFF
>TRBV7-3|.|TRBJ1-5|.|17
TGTGCCAGCAGCCTAACAGATGGGGGGCAGCCTAATCAGCCCCAGCATTTT
CASSLTDGGQPNQPQHF
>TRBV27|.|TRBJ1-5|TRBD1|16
TGTGCCAGCAGTTTACACAGGGGCTATAGCAATCAGCCCCAGCATTTT
CASSLHRGYSNQPQHF
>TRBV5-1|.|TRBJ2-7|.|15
TGCGCCAGCAGCTTGAAATGGGAGCCTGGCTACGAGCAGTACTTC
CASSLKWEPGYEQYF
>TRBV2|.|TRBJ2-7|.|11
TGTGCCAGCAGTGAGGGCTACGAGCAGTACTTC
CASSEGYEQYF
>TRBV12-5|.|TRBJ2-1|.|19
TGTGCTAGTGGTTTTCGCGGGGGCCTTCTCTCGAGCTCCTACAATGAGCAGTTCTTC
CASGFRGGLLSSSYNEQFF
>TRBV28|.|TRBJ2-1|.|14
TGTGCCAGCAGTTTAACAGGGTTCTACAATGAGCAGTTCTTC
CASSLTGFYNEQFF
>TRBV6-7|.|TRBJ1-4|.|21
TGTGCCAGTTCAAACCCTGATGGCAGGGAGGGAGAGAACGGAACTAATGAAAAACTGTTTTTT
CASSNPDGREGENGTNEKLFF
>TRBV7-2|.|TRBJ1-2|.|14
TGTGCCAGCAGCTTAGTTACGGTATCCTATGGCTACACCTTC
CASSLVTVSYGYTF
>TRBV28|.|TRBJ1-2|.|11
TGTGCCAGCAGTTTGAGATACGGCTACACCTTC
CASSLRYGYTF
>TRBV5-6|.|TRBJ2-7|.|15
TGTGCCAGCAGCGCGGGGACGGAAAGCTTTTACGAGCAGTACTTC
CASSAGTESFYEQYF
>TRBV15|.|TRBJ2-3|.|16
TGTGCCACCAGCAGAGATCCGGGCGGGAACATAGGTACGCAGTATTTT
CATSRDPGGNIGTQYF
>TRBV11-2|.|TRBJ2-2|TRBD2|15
TGTGCCAGCAGCAAACTAGCGGGAGCAACCGGGGAGCTGTTTTTT
CASSKLAGATGELFF
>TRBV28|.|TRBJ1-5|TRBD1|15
TGTGCCAGCAGACCCGGGACAGCGGGCAATCAGCCCCAGCATTTT
CASRPGTAGNQPQHF
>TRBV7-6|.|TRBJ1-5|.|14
TGTGCCAGCAGCTTAAGAGGCGGCAATCAGCCCCAGCATTTT
CASSLRGGNQPQHF
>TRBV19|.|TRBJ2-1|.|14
TGTGCCAGTAGTATAGTTGGGGGTCTCGGGGAGCAGTTCTTC
CASSIVGGLGEQFF
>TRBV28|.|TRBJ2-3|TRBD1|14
TGTGCCAGCAGTTTAGACAGGGCGGCAGATACGCAGTATTTT
CASSLDRAADTQYF
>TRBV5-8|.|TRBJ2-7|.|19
TGTGCCAGCAGCTTGGACAGGGGAGACGGGACTCAATACTCCTACGAGCAGTACTTC
CASSLDRGDGTQYSYEQYF
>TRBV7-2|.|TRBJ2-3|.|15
TGTGCCAGCAGCTTATACGGGGCCGGCACAGATACGCAGTATTTT
CASSLYGAGTDTQYF
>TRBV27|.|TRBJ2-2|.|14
TGTGCCAGCAGTCCGGACCCGCGGCCCGGGGAGCTGTTTTTT
CASSPDPRPGELFF
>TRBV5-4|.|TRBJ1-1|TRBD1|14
TGTGCCAGCAGCTCCGACAGGGGGGTCACTGAAGCTTTCTTT
CASSSDRGVTEAFF
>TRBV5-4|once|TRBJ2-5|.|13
TGTGCCAGCAGCCTCAGGGGTGGGCAGACCCAGTACTTC
CASSLRGGQTQYF
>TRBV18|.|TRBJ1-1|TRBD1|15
TGTGCCAGCTCACTTGACAGGGCAACTCACACTGAAGCTTTCTTT
CASSLDRATHTEAFF
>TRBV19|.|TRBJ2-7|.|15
TGTGCCAGCTCCTCGGGGACGAGGTTCGCCTTCGAGCAGTACTTC
CASSSGTRFAFEQYF
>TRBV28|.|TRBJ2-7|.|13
TGTGCCAGCAGTTCCTACAGGGTGGGCGAGCAGTACTTC
CASSSYRVGEQYF
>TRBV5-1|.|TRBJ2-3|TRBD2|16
TGCGCCAGCAGCTTGGCCGCTAGCGGGGGCACAGATACGCAGTATTTT
CASSLAASGGTDTQYF
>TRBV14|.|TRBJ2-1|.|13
TGTGCCAGCAGCCGATACAGGGACAATGAGCAGTTCTTC
CASSRYRDNEQFF
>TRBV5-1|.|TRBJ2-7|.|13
TGCGCCAGCAGCTTAAACGGAGGCTACGAGCAGTACTTC
CASSLNGGYEQYF
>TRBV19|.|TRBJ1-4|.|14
TGTGCCAGTAGTAGGGGACCACTGGAGGAAAAACTGTTTTTT
CASSRGPLEEKLFF
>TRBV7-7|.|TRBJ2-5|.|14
TGTGCTAGCAGCTTTACAGGGACCCGGGAGACCCAGTACTTC
CASSFTGTRETQYF
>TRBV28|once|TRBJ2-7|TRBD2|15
TGTGCCAGCAGCAAACTAGCGGTAGAGATCTACGAGCAGTACTTC
CASSKLAVEIYEQYF
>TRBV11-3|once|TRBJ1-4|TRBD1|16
TGTGCCAGCAGCTTAGCCTCGACAGGGTACGATGAAAAACTGTTTTTT
CASSLASTGYDEKLFF
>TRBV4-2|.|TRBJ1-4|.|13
TGTGCCAGCAGCTCGGGACAAGATGAAAAACTGTTTTTT
CASSSGQDEKLFF
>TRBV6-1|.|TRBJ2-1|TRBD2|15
TGTGCCAGCAGTGATCTAGCGGGAATGGGGAATGAGCAGTTCTTC
CASSDLAGMGNEQFF
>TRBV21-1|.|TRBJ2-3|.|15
TGTGCCAGCAGCAATAGGTACGGGGGTATGGATACGCAGTATTTT
CASSNRYGGMDTQYF
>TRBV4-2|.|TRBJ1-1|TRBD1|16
TGTGCCAGCAGCCGGGACAGGGGTAACGCGAACACTGAAGCTTTCTTT
CASSRDRGNANTEAFF